This T cell receptor beta chain was obtained from a study of OX40 agonist ivuxolimab in advanced cancers. Study-wide results and caveats: CD4+ and CD8+ blood T cells expanded clonally by week 6 at 0.1 to 3.0 mg/kg.

Produced via immunoSEQ multiplex PCR; TCRdb's table is partial and in-frame only. The sample lists over 65,000 clones, approximately 86% occurring once. This clone has only a few counts. No antigen is known for it. The CDR3 runs 14 residues. V lost 9 bases, J lost 6 bases, and 9 bases stayed unmatched. Germline values: CDR1 SGHNT, CDR2 YYREEE (reference sequence). The rearrangement links TRBV5-4 to TRBJ1-6; 7 bases are shared with TRBD1. This TCR was recovered from an adult with an advanced solid tumor such as melanoma, head and neck, liver or kidney cancer. The sequenced sample was CD4+ or CD8+ T cells sorted from blood, obtained in a trial of the OX40 agonist ivuxolimab. The DNA of the CDR3 is TGTGCCACCCGAACAGGGGCCAGTAATTCACCCCTCCACTTT. It encodes CATRTGASNSPLHF. Variable domain in full (rest from reference TRBV5-4 and TRBJ1-6): ETGVTQSPTHLIKTRGQQVTLRCSSQSGHNTVSWYQQALGQGPQFIFQYYREEENGRGNFPPRFSGLQFPNYSSELNVNALELDDSALYLCATRTGASNSPLHFGNGTRLTVT.